This T cell receptor (beta chain) originates from a study of cytomegalovirus exposure and HLA in healthy donors. Study outcomes and limitations: TCR association rates varied by HLA locus in a later analysis, with DRB1 highest and HLA-C lowest.

About this clone: Its antigen is not known.

The PCR employed 60 Vbeta primers together with 13 Jbeta primers. Sequencing used immunoSEQ multiplex PCR; TCRdb keeps in-frame clones, though not all of them. The table lists some 200,000 clones, 75% to 85% of them singletons. The receptor's source is a woman aged 40 to 50 in good health and CMV-seronegative. Sequencing was performed on PBMCs.

The CDR3 region has the DNA TGTGCCAGTAGTGCCAGCGGGAGGGGCTACGAGCAGTACTTC. Translated, it gives CASSASGRGYEQYF. This chain joins TRBV19 and TRBJ2-7; 10 nucleotides match TRBD2. From germline, CDR1 is LNHDA and CDR2 SQIVND (reference sequence). CDR3 length: 14 amino acids. V dropped 5 bases and J dropped 3; count of bases not matched to a gene: 4.